Described below is a single T cell receptor (beta chain) sequence and its context. The CDR3 extends over 15 amino acids. The germline CDR1 and CDR2 sequences are SGDLS and YYNGEE. V was shortened by 1 base and J by 4 bases, with 13 bases between the two germline ends. The entry originates in a study of blood T cell repertoires in COVID-19. As handled by the study authors: The assay estimated nucleated cells by amplifying reference gene primers. TCRdb's copy holds only in-frame clones and misses some; the assay was immunoSEQ multiplex PCR. The DNA was the basis for D and trimming; V, J and clone size are from that table. The sample contains 150,000 to 200,000 clones, about four fifths of which appear only once. Adults between roughly 18 and 90 years of age took part from 24 US areas.

The clonotype originates from a woman aged 55-75 years who had recovered from COVID-19. The chain has TRBV9 and TRBJ2-3, with D possibly matching TRBD1 (5 bases). The sample taken for sequencing was PBMCs or T cells enriched from blood (not recorded which). The CDR3 loop reads CASSVLGQGPDTQYF. The CDR3 nucleotides read TGTGCCAGCAGCGTACTTGGGCAGGGTCCAGATACGCAGTATTTT.